The 17 T cell receptor beta chains below were found in one sample sequenced in a study of T cells after yellow fever vaccination (dated by TCRdb to the late 2010s). Library method: 5' RACE. The sequencing machine was an Illumina NovaSeq 6000. The public reads were reprocessed in TCRdb via fastp at Q25 and MiXCR, keeping in-frame beta chains. Each entry merges the rows of one CDR3 protein and shows their most common DNA and genes. In this sample the table shows around 330,000 distinct CDR3 sequences, roughly 4% of which occur a single time. Roughly a quarter of the sample comes from the top ten. This specimen's treatment or condition label, per the study, means: live attenuated yellow fever vaccine strain. The sample in question was PBMCs, obtained on the day of the yellow fever booster vaccination. These receptors were collected from a man aged 18 to 30 who received the YFV17D yellow fever vaccine.

Many counts were recorded for this clonotype. The chain links TRBV25-1 to TRBJ2-5, with 9 bases identical to TRBD1. This CDR3 comprises 15 residues. Germline assignment: CDR1 MGHDK and CDR2 SYGVNS. J lost 5 bases, V lost 6 bases, and 10 bases had no gene match. The CDR3 DNA sequence: TGTGCCAGCAGGGGACAGGGAATACCGCAGGAGACCCAGTACTTC. It encodes CASRGQGIPQETQYF.

V is TRBV2 and J is TRBJ1-2; D gene uncertain. CDR3 length: 12 amino acids. V lost 7 bases, J lost 5 bases, and 11 bases lay in between. Germline V gives CDR1 SNHLY, CDR2 FYNNEI. Here the CDR3 DNA reads TGTGCCAGCATCTCTCTCGGTTATGGCTACACCTTC. Encoded protein: CASISLGYGYTF.

CDR3 nucleotide sequence: TGTGCCAGCAGTTACGTTGGAGGGGAGGGCACTGAAGCTTTCTTT. It codes for CASSYVGGEGTEAFF. This sequence joins TRBV6-5 and TRBJ1-1; tentative D call: TRBD1 (5 bases). The V end lost 2 bases, the J end lost 4 bases, and 14 bases lay between the germline ends. This CDR3 region has 15 residues. From germline, CDR1 is MNHEY and CDR2 SVGAGI.

The rearrangement uses TRBV5-1 and TRBJ2-7; 7 bases map to TRBD1. Germline CDR1 and CDR2: SGHRS and YFSETQ. Trimming removed 5 bases from V and 2 bases from J; junction bases left unmatched: 10. The length of the CDR3 is 15 residues. The CDR3 here is CASRTGTDPPYEQYF. Written as DNA, the CDR3 is TGCGCCAGCAGGACCGGGACAGACCCCCCCTACGAGCAGTACTTC.

In this sample, this clonotype turned up many times. The chain joins TRBV4-1 to TRBJ2-2, with D unclear. V shed 2 bases and J shed 0 bases, with 13 bases lying between them. The CDR3 totals 17 residues. Germline-derived CDR1 and CDR2 are MGHRA and YSYEKL. Here the CDR3 DNA reads TGCGCCAGCAGCCAAACACGGACCGAGGCGAACACCGGGGAGCTGTTTTTT. Translating it yields CASSQTRTEANTGELFF.

This clonotype was recorded at least ten times. The gene calls are TRBV7-3 and TRBJ2-3, with 9 bases identical to TRBD1. The germline V gene encodes CDR1 SGHTA and CDR2 FQGTGA. J gave up 6 bases and V 5 bases, and 9 bases lay outside the gene matches. The CDR3 sequence is 15 residues long. CDR3 bases: TGTGCCAGCAGCCTGGGACAGGGATCCGCGGATACGCAGTATTTT. Protein sequence: CASSLGQGSADTQYF.

This clonotype was seen many times. The gene calls are TRBV4-2 and TRBJ2-4, with 8 positions matching TRBD2. Trimming took 4 bases from V and 16 from J; bases not matched to a gene: 12. The CDR3 totals 13 residues. From germline, CDR1 is LGHNA and CDR2 YNFKEQ. In DNA, the CDR3 is TGTGCCAGCAGCCCGGGGACTAGTGGAATAATATACTTC. Protein sequence: CASSPGTSGIIYF.

This clonotype was detected many times. V and J are TRBV25-1 and TRBJ2-3, with 10 bases lining up with TRBD2. Looked up from germline, CDR1 is MGHDK and CDR2 is SYGVNS. The CDR3 runs to 16 residues. The V and J ends lost 3 bases and 2 bases, in that order; junction bases with no gene match: 5. CDR3 protein: CASSDPTSGDTDTQYF. The CDR3 nucleotides read TGTGCCAGCAGTGATCCAACTAGCGGGGACACAGATACGCAGTATTTT.

The chain has TRBV6-7 and TRBJ2-4; D remains ambiguous. TRBV6-7 qualifies as an ORF whose function is uncertain. This CDR3 comprises 15 residues. Trimming pared 7 bases from V and 0 bases from J, leaving 13 bases between. Written as DNA, the CDR3 is TGTGCCAGCATGACGCCCTGCGTAGCCAAAAACATTCAGTACTTC. As protein: CASMTPCVAKNIQYF.

Only a few counts were recorded for this clonotype. The V call is TRBV12-3 or TRBV12-4, the J call TRBJ2-3; TRBD1 might be the D (5 bases). The germline V and J ends were trimmed by 4 bases and 1 base, with 12 bases remaining between them. This CDR3 has 15 residues. In nucleotides, the CDR3 is TGTGCCAGCAGTTGGGCCACAGGACGCACAGATACGCAGTATTTT. It codes for CASSWATGRTDTQYF.

This clonotype was counted ten times or more. This sequence joins TRBV2 and TRBJ2-1; either TRBD1 or TRBD2 may fit D (5 bases each). CDR3 size: 15 residues. Germline CDR1 and CDR2: SNHLY and FYNNEI. Trimming took 4 bases from V and 9 from J, leaving 19 bases between them. The CDR3 DNA sequence: TGTGCCAGCAGTGGGATGGGGGATTTGGTCGGTGAGCAGTTCTTC. Its protein is CASSGMGDLVGEQFF.

The rearrangement links TRBV4-1 to TRBJ2-5, with D possibly being TRBD1 (6 bases). The CDR3 is made up of 14 amino acids. Germline V gene lookup returns CDR1 MGHRA and CDR2 YSYEKL. Trimming shortened V by 5 bases and J by 2 bases, and 12 bases separated the two germline ends. The CDR3 here is CASSKPGQQETQYF. The CDR3 nucleotides are TGCGCCAGCAGCAAGCCCGGACAGCAAGAGACCCAGTACTTC.

This clonotype appeared many times. The gene calls are TRBV5-1 and TRBJ2-3; the D is unclear. This CDR3 spans 15 amino acids. Germline V CDR1 and CDR2: SGHRS, YFSETQ. Trimming took off 4 bases at V and 2 bases at J, with 14 bases between the two ends. CDR3 amino acids: CASSPRVYSTDTQYF. The CDR3 nucleotides are TGCGCCAGCAGCCCCCGGGTCTATTCCACAGATACGCAGTATTTT.

V and J are TRBV20-1 and TRBJ2-3, with 10 bases aligning to TRBD2. Germline V CDR1 and CDR2: DFQATT, SNEGSKA (reference sequence). V was clipped by 3 bases and J by 6 bases; unmatched bases: 9. This CDR3 comprises 15 residues. DNA of the CDR3: TGCAGTGCTAGTTTGAGGCTAGCGGGGGCGGATACGCAGTATTTT. The encoded protein is CSASLRLAGADTQYF.

The V gene is TRBV23-1, the J gene TRBJ2-2; D possibly corresponds to TRBD1 (6 bases). TRBV23-1 is sorted into the ORF group, with uncertain function. Trimming took 4 bases from V and 4 from J, leaving 13 bases between them. There are 15 residues in the CDR3. In DNA form, the CDR3 reads TGCGCCAGCAGTCGTCAGGGGCTGATCACCGGGGAGCTGTTTTTT. It yields the protein CASSRQGLITGELFF.

Regarding this clonotype: Being one base from a much bigger clone, this may be a read error. The chain is built from TRBV7-2 and TRBJ2-5; 7 nucleotides match TRBD2. CDR3 length equals 14 residues. Looked up from germline, CDR1 is SGHTA and CDR2 is FQGNSA. The CDR3 reads CASSLVGGGEAQYF. The CDR3 nucleotides read TGTGCCAGCAGCTTAGTCGGCGGGGGAGAGGCCCAGTACTTC. Supplemented by reference TRBV7-2 and TRBJ2-5, the full variable domain reads GAGVSQSPSNKVTEKGKDVELRCDPISGHTALYWYRQSLGQGLEFLIYFQGNSAPDKSGLPSDRFSAERTGGSVSTLTIQRTQQEDSAVYLCASSLVGGGEAQYFGPGTRLLVL.

The chain joins TRBV3-1 to TRBJ2-1, with 7 positions matching TRBD1. CDR1 LGHDT and CDR2 YNNKEL come from the germline V gene (reference sequence). The J segment lost 2 bases and the V segment lost 0 bases, leaving 4 bases of the junction unmatched. CDR3 size: 16 residues. CDR3 loop: CASSQDLTGPYNEQFF. The CDR3, as DNA: TGTGCCAGCAGCCAAGACCTGACAGGGCCCTACAATGAGCAGTTCTTC.